This T cell receptor beta chain was captured in a study of OX40 agonist ivuxolimab in advanced cancers. At the level of the study: Given to patients was ivuxolimab, an agonistic anti-OX40 (CD134) antibody. Study conclusions and caveats: By week 6 at 0.1 to 3.0 mg/kg, blood CD4+ and CD8+ T cells had expanded clonally.

As for this clone: What it binds is unknown.

Patients who had autoimmune disease history or got systemic immunosuppression were left out. Some clones are missing from TCRdb's copy, which holds only in-frame ones; the method was immunoSEQ multiplex PCR. The table shows tens of thousands of clones, with approximately 90% occurring only once. The CDR3 extends over 15 amino acids. Sequenced here: CD4+ or CD8+ T cells sorted from blood, sampled in a trial of the OX40 agonist ivuxolimab. The chain employs TRBV1 and TRBJ2-5. TRBV1 is listed as a pseudogene. The sequence came from an adult with an advanced solid tumor such as melanoma, head and neck, liver or kidney cancer. The CDR3 protein is CTSRSGTTEEETQYF. Written as DNA, the CDR3 is TGCACCAGCAGATCCGGGACGACCGAAGAGGAGACCCAGTACTTC.